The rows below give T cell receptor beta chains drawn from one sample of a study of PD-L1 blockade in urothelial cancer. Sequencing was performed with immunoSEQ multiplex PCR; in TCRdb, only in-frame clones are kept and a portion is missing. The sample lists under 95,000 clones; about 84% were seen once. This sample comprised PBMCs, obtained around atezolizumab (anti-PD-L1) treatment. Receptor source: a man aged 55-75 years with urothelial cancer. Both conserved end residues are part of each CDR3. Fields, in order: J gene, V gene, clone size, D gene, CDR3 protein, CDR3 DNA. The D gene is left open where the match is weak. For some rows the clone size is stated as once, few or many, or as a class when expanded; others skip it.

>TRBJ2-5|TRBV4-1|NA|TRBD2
CASSFRRGGRGETQYF
TGCGCCAGCAGCTTCAGACGGGGGGGCAGGGGAGAGACCCAGTACTTC
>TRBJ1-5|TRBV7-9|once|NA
CASSLEQGKPQHF
TGTGCCAGCAGCTTAGAACAGGGCAAGCCCCAGCATTTT
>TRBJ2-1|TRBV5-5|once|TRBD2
CASSPTSGSYNEQFF
TGTGCCAGCAGCCCGACTAGCGGGAGCTACAATGAGCAGTTCTTC
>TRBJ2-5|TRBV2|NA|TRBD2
CASRRTSGGDRQETQYF
TGTGCCAGCAGGAGGACTAGCGGGGGGGATCGTCAAGAGACCCAGTACTTC
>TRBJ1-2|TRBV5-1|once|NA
CASSPRDSHSTNYGYTF
TGCGCCAGCAGCCCAAGGGACTCACACTCGACGAACTATGGCTACACCTTC
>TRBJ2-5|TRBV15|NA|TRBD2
CATSRDVPSGRGRETQYF
TGTGCCACCAGCAGAGATGTCCCTAGCGGGAGGGGAAGGGAGACCCAGTACTTC
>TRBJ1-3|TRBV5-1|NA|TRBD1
CASSTDRVSGNTIYF
TGCGCCAGCAGCACTGACAGGGTCTCTGGAAACACCATATATTTT
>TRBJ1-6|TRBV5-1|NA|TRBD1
CASSLSPGQGNSPLHF
TGCGCCAGCAGCCTCTCTCCGGGACAGGGTAACTCACCCCTCCACTTT
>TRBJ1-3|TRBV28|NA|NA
CASSLPKGGYSPGNTIYF
TGTGCCAGCAGTTTACCGAAGGGAGGATATTCTCCCGGAAACACCATATATTTT
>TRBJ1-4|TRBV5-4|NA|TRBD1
CAAGGVNEKLFF
TGTGCCGCAGGGGGCGTTAATGAAAAACTGTTTTTT
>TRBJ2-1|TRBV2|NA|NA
CASSGEHSYNEQFF
TGTGCCAGCAGTGGAGAGCATAGCTACAATGAGCAGTTCTTC
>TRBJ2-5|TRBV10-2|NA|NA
CASSDSVHGETQYF
TGCGCCAGCAGTGATTCTGTGCACGGGGAGACCCAGTACTTC
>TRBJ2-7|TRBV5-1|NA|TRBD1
CASSLVQGVGVEQYF
TGCGCCAGCAGCTTGGTGCAGGGGGTGGGGGTCGAGCAGTACTTC
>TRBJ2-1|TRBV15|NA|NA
CATSPRVGSYNEQFF
TGTGCCACCAGCCCGAGGGTAGGTTCCTACAATGAGCAGTTCTTC
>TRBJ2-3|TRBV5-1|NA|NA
CASSLAGGVIDTQYF
TGCGCCAGCAGCTTGGCCGGGGGAGTAATAGATACGCAGTATTTT
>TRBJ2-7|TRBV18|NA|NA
CASSPIDGAYEQYF
TGTGCCAGCTCACCAATCGACGGAGCCTACGAGCAGTACTTC
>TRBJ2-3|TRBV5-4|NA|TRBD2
CASSSTSADTQYF
TGTGCCAGCAGCTCAACTAGCGCAGATACGCAGTATTTT
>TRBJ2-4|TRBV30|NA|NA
CAWSRDTTKNIQYF
TGTGCCTGGAGTAGGGACACAACCAAAAACATTCAGTACTTC
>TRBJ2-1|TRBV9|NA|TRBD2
CASSVGGGRGYNEQFF
TGTGCCAGCAGCGTAGGAGGCGGGAGAGGCTACAATGAGCAGTTCTTC
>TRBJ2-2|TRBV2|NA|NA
CASNIGSLSTGELFF
TGTGCCAGCAATATCGGGTCCCTGAGCACCGGGGAGCTGTTTTTT
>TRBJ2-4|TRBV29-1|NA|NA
CSVGPLAKNIQYF
TGCAGCGTTGGGCCCTTAGCCAAAAACATTCAGTACTTC